This is a list of T cell receptor beta chains from one sample in a study of T cell responses to AZD1222 COVID-19 vaccine. Profiling relied on immunoSEQ multiplex PCR, and the TCRdb table lists in-frame clones only, not all of them. Here the sample spans 90,000 to 120,000 clones, 92% being singletons. This material consisted of peripheral blood, taken 28 days after the second AZD1222 dose. The source of these receptors is an adult who received the AZD1222 COVID-19 vaccine. Both conserved end residues are part of each CDR3. The D gene is left open where the match is weak. Some rows have no size entry. The others give once, few or many, or a class for an expanded clone.

clone_size j_call d_call v_call cdr3_nt cdr3_aa
NA TRBJ2-5 NA TRBV19 TGTGCCAGTAGTATAAACGGGAACGGCCAAGAGACCCAGTACTTC CASSINGNGQETQYF
NA TRBJ2-5 TRBD2 TRBV6-5 TGTGCCAGCAGCGGGACTAGCATGGAGACCCAGTACTTC CASSGTSMETQYF
NA TRBJ1-1 TRBD1 TRBV15 TGTGCCACCAGCAGACTTCGACAGGGGGAAACTGAAGCTTTCTTT CATSRLRQGETEAFF
NA TRBJ1-2 TRBD1 TRBV19 TGTGCCAGTAGTACTCGGACAGGGGGTGGCTACACCTTC CASSTRTGGGYTF
once TRBJ1-2 NA TRBV5-1 TGCGCCAGCAGCTTGGGGGGCCCCGGGGGGGCACCAAACGGCTACACCTTC CASSLGGPGGAPNGYTF
NA TRBJ2-1 NA TRBV15 TGTGCCACCCGCCAGGGTGGGTTTTACAATGAGCAGTTCTTC CATRQGGFYNEQFF
NA TRBJ1-2 NA TRBV6-5 TGTGCCAGCAGACTCGGAGGTAACTATGGCTACACCTTC CASRLGGNYGYTF
once TRBJ1-1 NA TRBV4-2 TGTGCCAGCAGCCAAGAGGCCGTCGGATACATGAACACTGAAGCTTTCTTT CASSQEAVGYMNTEAFF
NA TRBJ1-2 TRBD1 TRBV5-1 TGCGCCAGCAGCTTGGACAGGGGGCGGAATGGCTACACCTTC CASSLDRGRNGYTF
NA TRBJ1-6 NA TRBV7-9 TGTGCCAGCAGCTTAACCACAGGGAATAATTCACCCCTCCACTTT CASSLTTGNNSPLHF
few TRBJ2-1 NA TRBV19 TGTGCCAGCTCCGGTGCCGGGGACTACAATGAGCAGTTCTTC CASSGAGDYNEQFF
NA TRBJ2-7 TRBD1 TRBV11-3 TGTGCCAGCAGCTTTCGGGGCCCCAGGGGGTATAAGCCCTACGAGCAGTACTTC CASSFRGPRGYKPYEQYF
NA TRBJ2-7 TRBD2 TRBV11-3 TGTGCCAGCAGCCCCGGGACTAGCGGGAGCAACGAGCAGTACTTC CASSPGTSGSNEQYF
few TRBJ2-5 NA TRBV19 TGTGCCAGTAGCCAAGAGACCCAGTACTTC CASSQETQYF
NA TRBJ2-1 TRBD2 TRBV29-1 TGCAGCGTTGATAAAGCGGGGGGGCTAAATGAGCAGTTCTTC CSVDKAGGLNEQFF
large TRBJ1-2 NA TRBV4-3 TGCGCCAGCAGCCAAGATTTGCCTAGGGACGGCTACACCTTC CASSQDLPRDGYTF